These 27 T cell receptor beta chains were sequenced from one sample in a study of cytomegalovirus exposure and HLA in healthy donors. Amplification used 60 Vbeta primers and 13 Jbeta primers. Clones were read by immunoSEQ multiplex PCR, and TCRdb kept only the in-frame ones, dropping some. The sample contains around 140,000 clones, just under 85% of which appear only once. Sequenced input: PBMCs. All receptors come from a woman between 55 and 75 years old in good health and CMV-seropositive.

V is TRBV29-1 and J is TRBJ2-3; the match to TRBD2 covers 7 bases. CDR1 is SQVTM and CDR2 is ANQGSEA in the germline V gene. CDR3 size: 11 residues. V lost 5 bases, J lost 7 bases, and 3 bases stayed unmatched. This CDR3 reads CSVLLAYTQYF. In DNA, the CDR3 is TGCAGCGTTCTACTAGCGTATACGCAGTATTTT.

This chain links TRBV18 with TRBJ2-7; 9 bases fit TRBD2. With 6 bases clipped from V and 6 bases from J, the junction kept 12 bases outside the gene matches. This CDR3 has 15 residues. The V gene's germline CDR1 is KGHSH and CDR2 LQKENI. CDR3 residues: CASSQKIAGASEQYF. As DNA, the CDR3 is TGTGCCAGCTCCCAAAAAATAGCGGGAGCAAGCGAGCAGTACTTC.

The chain couples TRBV6-1 to TRBJ2-3, with 12 bases fitting TRBD2. CDR3 length: 15 amino acids. Per germline, CDR1 MNHNS and CDR2 SASEGT. Trimming took 6 bases from V and 4 from J; bases not matched to a gene: 5. CDR3 sequence reads: CASRELAGGPDTQYF. In DNA form, the CDR3 reads TGTGCCAGCAGAGAACTAGCGGGAGGACCAGATACGCAGTATTTT.

In DNA form, the CDR3 reads TGTGCCAGCACCTGGGAGGGCGGGAGGAGTGATACGCAGTATTTT. Translating gives CASTWEGGRSDTQYF. J is TRBJ2-3 and V is TRBV28; 8 positions match TRBD2. Germline trimming cut 7 bases from V and 6 bases from J; bases unmatched to any gene: 12. The germline V gene has CDR1 MDHEN and CDR2 SYDVKM. This CDR3 is 15 amino acids long.

This chain connects TRBV29-1 to TRBJ2-5; D is unclear. This CDR3 is 12 amino acids long. Germline CDR1 reads SQVTM; CDR2 reads ANQGSEA. This chain's CDR3 is CSEQLIQETQYF. The DNA of the CDR3 is TGCAGTGAACAGTTAATCCAAGAGACCCAGTACTTC. The full variable domain, in which reference TRBV29-1 and TRBJ2-5 provide the parts outside the CDR3, is SAVISQKPSRDICQRGTSLTIQCQVDSQVTMMFWYRQQPGQSLTLIATANQGSEATYESGFVIDKFPISRPNLTFSTLTVSNMSPEDSSIYLCSEQLIQETQYFGPGTRLLVL.

This clone was picked up a small number of times. This chain links TRBV6-1 with TRBJ2-1, with 9 bases that match TRBD2. The ends lost 6 bases at V and 14 bases at J; junction bases unmatched: 5. The CDR3 has 11 residues. Germline values: CDR1 MNHNS, CDR2 SASEGT. DNA for the CDR3: TGTGCCAGCAGCGTAGCGGGAGTAGAGTTCTTC. As protein: CASSVAGVEFF.

This clone has only a few counts. The genes are TRBV14 and TRBJ1-2, with 7 positions matching TRBD1. Trimming took 4 bases from V and 8 from J; bases not matched to a gene: 4. Germline V gene sequence: CDR1 SGHDN, CDR2 FVKESK. The CDR3 has 12 amino acids. CDR3 nucleotide sequence: TGTGCCAGCAGCCTGCAGGGGGGCGGCTACACCTTC. Translating gives CASSLQGGGYTF.

The chain is built from TRBV28 and TRBJ2-5, with a tentative D call TRBD1 (5 bases). This CDR3 has 14 amino acids. Per germline, CDR1 MDHEN and CDR2 SYDVKM. V was pared by 3 bases and J by 8 bases, with 16 bases between. The CDR3 region has the DNA TGTGCCAGCAGTTTTCGGACCGACAGACAAACCCAGTACTTC. Protein product: CASSFRTDRQTQYF.

There are a few counts of this clone. The J gene is TRBJ2-3, the V gene TRBV9, with D unclear. Germline values: CDR1 SGDLS, CDR2 YYNGEE. Trimming shortened V by 4 bases and J by 2 bases, and 8 bases separated the two germline ends. This CDR3 region has 13 residues. The CDR3 coding sequence is TGTGCCAGCAGCCTCAGTATCACAGATACGCAGTATTTT. Amino acids: CASSLSITDTQYF.

V and J are TRBV7-2 and TRBJ1-1, with 9 bases matching TRBD1. CDR3 length: 17 amino acids. From germline, CDR1 is SGHTA and CDR2 FQGNSA. J was trimmed by 0 bases and V by 3 bases; bases with no gene match: 8. This CDR3 reads CASSFRTGVIMNTEAFF. As DNA, the CDR3 is TGTGCCAGCAGCTTTCGGACAGGGGTTATTATGAACACTGAAGCTTTCTTT.

J is TRBJ2-3 and V is TRBV5-1; perhaps TRBD2 as D (5 bases). The CDR3 length is 17 residues. Trimming shortened V by 0 bases and J by 4 bases, and 18 bases separated the two germline ends. Germline V gene sequence: CDR1 SGHRS, CDR2 YFSETQ. The CDR3 region is CASSLALGGSKADTQYF. Here the CDR3 DNA reads TGCGCCAGCAGCTTGGCCCTCGGAGGCAGTAAGGCAGATACGCAGTATTTT.

The chain employs TRBV4-2 and TRBJ1-3, with a tentative D call TRBD1 (6 bases). Trimming cost V 0 bases and J 3 bases, with 12 bases left between them. The CDR3 loop spans 16 amino acids. Germline V gene data show CDR1 as LGHNA and CDR2 as YNFKEQ. The CDR3 DNA is TGTGCCAGCAGCCAAGAGGGGGGGCAGAGTGGAAACACCATATATTTT. Translating it yields CASSQEGGQSGNTIYF.

The CDR3 region is CAWSVRGRDTGELFF. The CDR3 nucleotides are TGTGCCTGGAGTGTACGTGGGAGGGACACCGGGGAGCTGTTTTTT. The rearrangement links TRBV30 to TRBJ2-2, with 7 bases identical to TRBD2. The length of the CDR3 is 15 residues. The germline V gene has CDR1 GTSNPN and CDR2 SVGIG (reference sequence). V trimming: 0 bases; J trimming: 3 bases; junction bases outside the gene matches: 4.

The sample holds one count of this clone. The chain combines TRBV6-1 with TRBJ2-7, with D unresolved. V lost 3 bases to trimming and J lost 9 bases, with 18 bases between them. CDR3 length: 14 residues. The germline CDR1 and CDR2 sequences are MNHNS and SASEGT. CDR3 sequence: CASSDSVRAEVQYF. Here the CDR3 DNA reads TGTGCCAGCAGTGACTCGGTTCGAGCCGAGGTGCAGTACTTC.

This clone was recorded a few times. The V call is TRBV15, the J call TRBJ2-5; 9 nucleotides align to TRBD2. The end of the DNA fits TRBJ2-7 better, so the J call may be wrong. The V gene's germline CDR1 is LNHNV and CDR2 YYDKDF (reference sequence). This CDR3 region has 14 residues. The chain's CDR3 is CATSTGTSNYEQYF. The CDR3 DNA reads TGTGCCACCAGCACCGGGACTAGCAACTACGAGCAGTACTTC.

This chain links TRBV7-8 with TRBJ2-5, with D perhaps matching TRBD2 (6 bases). The end of the DNA fits TRBJ2-7 better, so the J call may be wrong. The germline gives CDR1 SGHVS, CDR2 FQNEAQ. This CDR3 comprises 13 residues. In nucleotides, the CDR3 is TGTGCCAGCAGCTTAGGACTAGACTACGAGCAGTACTTC. It translates to CASSLGLDYEQYF.

The CDR3 loop is CASIGRVGTEAFF. CDR3 nucleotides: TGTGCCAGTATAGGCAGGGTGGGCACTGAAGCTTTCTTT. The rearrangement links TRBV19 to TRBJ1-1; the D gene is possibly TRBD1 (5 bases). CDR1 is LNHDA and CDR2 is SQIVND in the germline V gene (reference sequence). Trimming stripped 7 bases from V and 4 bases from J, with 13 bases between. CDR3 length: 13 residues.

The rearrangement joins TRBV4-2 to TRBJ2-1, with D hard to call. V was pared by 4 bases and J by 6 bases, with 19 bases between. Germline V CDR1 and CDR2: LGHNA, YNFKEQ. The CDR3 covers 16 residues. The CDR3 sequence: CASSPFAGAIGNEQFF. The CDR3, as DNA: TGTGCCAGCAGCCCTTTTGCCGGAGCGATCGGCAATGAGCAGTTCTTC.

This rearrangement joins TRBV4-3 to TRBJ1-2; 7 nucleotides agree with TRBD1. The CDR3 sequence is 17 residues long. Looked up from germline, CDR1 is LGHNA and CDR2 is YSLEER. V lost 0 bases to trimming and J lost 1 base; unmatched junction nucleotides: 8. The CDR3 nucleotides are TGCGCCAGCAGCCAAGAAGGGGACAGAGTCTTTAACTATGGCTACACCTTC. Its protein product is CASSQEGDRVFNYGYTF.

The V gene is TRBV14, the J gene TRBJ2-3; the match to TRBD1 covers 9 bases. The CDR3 covers 16 residues. CDR1 SGHDN and CDR2 FVKESK come from the germline V gene. J gave up 2 bases and V 2 bases, and 5 bases lay outside the gene matches. The CDR3 region is CASSQNRDRVTDTQYF. In DNA form, the CDR3 reads TGTGCCAGCAGCCAAAACCGGGACAGGGTCACAGATACGCAGTATTTT.

As DNA, the CDR3 is TGTGCCACCCGGCGACAGGGATCACCCCTCCACTTT. It specifies CATRRQGSPLHF. V and J are TRBV6-1 and TRBJ1-6; 7 nucleotides agree with TRBD1. V dropped 10 bases and J dropped 10; count of bases not matched to a gene: 7. CDR1 is MNHNS, CDR2 SASEGT, per germline. The CDR3 spans 12 residues.

This chain links TRBV4-1 with TRBJ2-7; tentatively, D is TRBD1 (5 bases). Germline-derived CDR1 and CDR2 are MGHRA and YSYEKL. Trimming cost V 1 base and J 0 bases, with 10 bases left between them. The CDR3 covers 15 residues. Here the CDR3 DNA reads TGCGCCAGCAGCCAAGGTCCAGGGATCTCCTACGAGCAGTACTTC. It encodes CASSQGPGISYEQYF.

This clone showed up just once. In nucleotides, the CDR3 is TGTGCCAGCTCAACTGACAGGACAAATCAGCCCCAGCATTTT. Translating it yields CASSTDRTNQPQHF. The genes are TRBV18 and TRBJ1-5; the D gene is possibly TRBD1 (6 bases). This CDR3 contains 14 residues. Trimming removed 5 bases from V and 4 bases from J, with 12 bases in between. Germline V gene sequence: CDR1 KGHSH, CDR2 LQKENI.

The chain couples TRBV9 to TRBJ2-3; 8 bases align to TRBD2. This CDR3 is 15 amino acids long. V lost 1 base, J lost 1 base, and 2 bases stayed unmatched. Germline-derived CDR1 and CDR2 are SGDLS and YYNGEE. CDR3 protein: CASSVSGGGTDTQYF. The CDR3 DNA reads TGTGCCAGCAGCGTATCGGGAGGGGGCACAGATACGCAGTATTTT.

The rearrangement joins TRBV6-5 to TRBJ2-7, with unresolved D. CDR3 length equals 16 residues. Deletions cut 0 bases from V and 3 bases from J, with 15 bases between. Germline V gene data show CDR1 as MNHEY and CDR2 as SVGAGI. The CDR3 DNA sequence: TGTGCCAGCAGTTACTCTTGGCAAACCGTCGACTACGAGCAGTACTTC. Residues: CASSYSWQTVDYEQYF.

The rearrangement joins TRBV5-4 to TRBJ2-2; the match to TRBD2 covers 8 bases. CDR1 and CDR2 (germline): SGHNT, YYREEE (reference sequence). This CDR3 is built from 15 residues. The V segment lost 2 bases and the J segment 1 base; nucleotides outside the gene matches: 1. The CDR3 loop reads CASSFGRGNTGELFF. CDR3 bases: TGTGCCAGCAGCTTCGGGAGGGGGAACACCGGGGAGCTGTTTTTT.

The rearrangement uses TRBV4-1 and TRBJ2-7, with D maybe TRBD2 (6 bases). The CDR3 sequence is 16 residues long. The V end was cut by 3 bases, the J end by 0 bases, with 15 bases between. Germline loops: CDR1 MGHRA, CDR2 YSYEKL. CDR3: CASSHSTGTASYEQYF. As DNA, the CDR3 is TGCGCCAGCAGCCATAGCACCGGGACTGCCTCCTACGAGCAGTACTTC.